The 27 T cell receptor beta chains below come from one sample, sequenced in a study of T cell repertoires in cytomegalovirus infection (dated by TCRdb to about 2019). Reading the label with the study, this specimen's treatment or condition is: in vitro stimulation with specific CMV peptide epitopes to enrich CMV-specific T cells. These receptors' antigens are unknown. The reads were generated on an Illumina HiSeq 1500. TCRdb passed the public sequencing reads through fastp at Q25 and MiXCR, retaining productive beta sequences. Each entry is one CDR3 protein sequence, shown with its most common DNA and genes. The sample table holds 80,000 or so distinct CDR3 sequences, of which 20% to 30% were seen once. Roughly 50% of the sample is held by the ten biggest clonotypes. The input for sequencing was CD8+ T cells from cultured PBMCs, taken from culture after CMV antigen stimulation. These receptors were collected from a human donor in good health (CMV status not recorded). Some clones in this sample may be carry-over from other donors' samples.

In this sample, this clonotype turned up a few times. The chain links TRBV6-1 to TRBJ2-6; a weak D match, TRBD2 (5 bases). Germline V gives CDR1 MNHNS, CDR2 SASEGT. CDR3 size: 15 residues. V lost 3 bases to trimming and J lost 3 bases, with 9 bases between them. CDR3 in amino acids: CASSDGVGGANVLTF. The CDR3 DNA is TGTGCCAGCAGTGACGGGGTCGGTGGGGCCAACGTCCTGACTTTC.

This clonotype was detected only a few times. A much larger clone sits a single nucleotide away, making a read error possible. CDR3 sequence (DNA): TGTGTCAGCAACCCGGACAGATATAATGAAAAACTGTTTTTT. It is translated as CVSNPDRYNEKLFF. The chain employs TRBV28 and TRBJ1-4; possibly TRBD1 for D (6 bases). Germline V CDR1 and CDR2: MDHEN, SYDVKM. This CDR3 is 14 amino acids long.

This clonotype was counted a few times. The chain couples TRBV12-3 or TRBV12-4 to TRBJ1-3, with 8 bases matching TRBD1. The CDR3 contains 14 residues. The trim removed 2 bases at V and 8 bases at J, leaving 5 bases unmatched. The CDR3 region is CASSLNRGEDTIYF. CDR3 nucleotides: TGTGCCAGCAGTTTAAACAGGGGGGAGGACACCATATATTTT.

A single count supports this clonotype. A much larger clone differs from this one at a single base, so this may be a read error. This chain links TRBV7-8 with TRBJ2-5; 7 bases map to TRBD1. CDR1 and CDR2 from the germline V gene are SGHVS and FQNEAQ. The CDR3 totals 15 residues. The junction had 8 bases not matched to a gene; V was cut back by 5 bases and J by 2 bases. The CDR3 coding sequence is TGTGCCAGCAGCAGCCTCGACAGGGATCAAGAGACCCAGTACTTC. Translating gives CASSSLDRDQETQYF.

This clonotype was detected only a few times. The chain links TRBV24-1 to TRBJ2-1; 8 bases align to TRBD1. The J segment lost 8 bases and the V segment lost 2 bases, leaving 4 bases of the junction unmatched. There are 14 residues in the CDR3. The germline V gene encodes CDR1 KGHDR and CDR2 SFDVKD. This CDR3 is CATSDSDRGDEQFF. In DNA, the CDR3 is TGTGCCACCAGTGATTCCGACAGGGGCGATGAGCAGTTCTTC.

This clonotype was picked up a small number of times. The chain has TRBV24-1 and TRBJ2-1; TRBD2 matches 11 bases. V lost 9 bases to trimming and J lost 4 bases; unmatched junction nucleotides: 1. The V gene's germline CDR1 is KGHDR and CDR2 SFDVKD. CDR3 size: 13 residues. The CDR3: CATSSGRYNEQFF. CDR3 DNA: TGTGCCACCTCTAGCGGGAGGTACAATGAGCAGTTCTTC.

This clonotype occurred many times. CDR3 protein: CASSLLAGETYF. The DNA for the CDR3 is TGTGCCAGCAGTCTACTAGCGGGAGAAACGTATTTT. This chain joins TRBV27 and TRBJ2-3; 11 nucleotides agree with TRBD2. The CDR3 runs 12 residues. J lost 14 bases, V lost 5 bases, and 6 bases had no gene match. Germline lookup yields CDR1 MNHEY and CDR2 SMNVEV (reference sequence).

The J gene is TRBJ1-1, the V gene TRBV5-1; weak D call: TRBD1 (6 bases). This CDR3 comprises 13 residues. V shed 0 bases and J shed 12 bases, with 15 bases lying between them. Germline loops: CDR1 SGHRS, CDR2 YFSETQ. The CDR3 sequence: CASSLGTGRETFF. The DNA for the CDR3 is TGCGCCAGCAGCTTGGGAACAGGGCGCGAAACTTTCTTT. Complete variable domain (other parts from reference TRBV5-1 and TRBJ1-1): KAGVTQTPRYLIKTRGQQVTLSCSPISGHRSVSWYQQTPGQGLQFLFEYFSETQRNKGNFPGRFSGRQFSNSRSEMNVSTLELGDSALYLCASSLGTGRETFFGQGTRLTVV.

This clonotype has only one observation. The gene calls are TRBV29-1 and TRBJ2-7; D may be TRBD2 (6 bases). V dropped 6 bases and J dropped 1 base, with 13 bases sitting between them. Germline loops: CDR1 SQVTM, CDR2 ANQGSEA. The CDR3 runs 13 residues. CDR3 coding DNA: TGCAGCGTGGGAGATGGAGGGTCCTACGAGCAGTACTTC. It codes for CSVGDGGSYEQYF.

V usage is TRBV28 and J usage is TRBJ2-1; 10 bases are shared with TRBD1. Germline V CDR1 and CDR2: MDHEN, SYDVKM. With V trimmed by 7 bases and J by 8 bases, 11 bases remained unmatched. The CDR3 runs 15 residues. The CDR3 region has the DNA TGTGCCAGCACCCGACCGGGACAGGGGATTCATGAGCAGTTCTTC. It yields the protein CASTRPGQGIHEQFF.

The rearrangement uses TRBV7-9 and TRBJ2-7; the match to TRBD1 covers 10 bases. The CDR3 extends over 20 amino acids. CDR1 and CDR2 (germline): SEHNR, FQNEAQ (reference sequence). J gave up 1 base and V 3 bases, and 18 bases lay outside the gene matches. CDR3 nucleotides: TGTGCCAGCAGCTTGGAGCAAACCTCCGGGACAGGGGCCTTTTCCTACGAGCAGTACTTC. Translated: CASSLEQTSGTGAFSYEQYF.

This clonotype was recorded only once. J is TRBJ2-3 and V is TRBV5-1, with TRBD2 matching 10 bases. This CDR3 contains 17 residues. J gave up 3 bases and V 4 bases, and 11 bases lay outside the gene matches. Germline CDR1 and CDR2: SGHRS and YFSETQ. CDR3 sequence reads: CASSDSSGGLGTDTQYF. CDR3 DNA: TGCGCCAGCAGCGATTCTAGCGGGGGCCTCGGAACAGATACGCAGTATTTT.

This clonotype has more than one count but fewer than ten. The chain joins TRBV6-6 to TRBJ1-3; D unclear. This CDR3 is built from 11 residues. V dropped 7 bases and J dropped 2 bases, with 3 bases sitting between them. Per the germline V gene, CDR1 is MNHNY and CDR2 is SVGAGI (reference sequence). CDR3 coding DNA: TGTGCCAGCACCCCTGGAAACACCATATATTTT. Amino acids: CASTPGNTIYF.

CDR3 amino acids: CASDGGLGLRNTGELFF. CDR3 nucleotide sequence: TGTGCCAGCGATGGGGGTCTGGGACTGAGAAACACCGGGGAGCTGTTTTTT. The rearrangement links TRBV6-2 or TRBV6-3 to TRBJ2-2; tentative D call: TRBD2 (6 bases). V lost 8 bases and J 2 bases, leaving 21 bases between the germline ends. From germline, CDR1 is MNHEY and CDR2 SVGEGT. This CDR3 has 17 amino acids.

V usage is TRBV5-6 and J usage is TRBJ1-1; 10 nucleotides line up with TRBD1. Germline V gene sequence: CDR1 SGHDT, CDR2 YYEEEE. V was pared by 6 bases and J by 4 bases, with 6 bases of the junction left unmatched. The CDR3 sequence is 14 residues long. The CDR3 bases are TGTGCCAGCATCTCCCGGGACAGGGGCACTGAAGCTTTCTTT. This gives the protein CASISRDRGTEAFF.

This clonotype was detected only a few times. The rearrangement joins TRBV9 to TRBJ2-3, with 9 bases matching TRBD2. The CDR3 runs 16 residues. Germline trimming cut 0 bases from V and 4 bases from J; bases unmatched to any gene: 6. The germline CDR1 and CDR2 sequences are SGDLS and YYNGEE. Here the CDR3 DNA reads TGTGCCAGCAGCGTAGAAAGCGGGAGGTTTTCAGATACGCAGTATTTT. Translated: CASSVESGRFSDTQYF.

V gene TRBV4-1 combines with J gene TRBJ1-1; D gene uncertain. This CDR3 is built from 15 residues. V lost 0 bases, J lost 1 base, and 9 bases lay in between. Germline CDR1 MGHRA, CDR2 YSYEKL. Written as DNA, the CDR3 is TGCGCCAGCAGCCAAGATTTTTGGGGGAACACTGAAGCTTTCTTT. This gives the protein CASSQDFWGNTEAFF.

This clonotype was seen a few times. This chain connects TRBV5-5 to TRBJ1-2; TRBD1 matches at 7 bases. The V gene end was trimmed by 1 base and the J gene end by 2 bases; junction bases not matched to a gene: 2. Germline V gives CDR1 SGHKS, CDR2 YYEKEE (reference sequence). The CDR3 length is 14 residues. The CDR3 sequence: CASSLSRGNYGYTF. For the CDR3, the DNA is TGTGCCAGCAGCTTGTCCAGGGGGAACTATGGCTACACCTTC.

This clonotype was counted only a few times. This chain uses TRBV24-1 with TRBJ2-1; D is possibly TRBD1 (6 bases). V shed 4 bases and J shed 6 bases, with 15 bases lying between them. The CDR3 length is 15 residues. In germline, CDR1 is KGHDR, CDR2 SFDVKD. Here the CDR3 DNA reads TGTGCCACCAGTGACCCCCTCAGGGGAATCAATGAGCAGTTCTTC. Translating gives CATSDPLRGINEQFF.

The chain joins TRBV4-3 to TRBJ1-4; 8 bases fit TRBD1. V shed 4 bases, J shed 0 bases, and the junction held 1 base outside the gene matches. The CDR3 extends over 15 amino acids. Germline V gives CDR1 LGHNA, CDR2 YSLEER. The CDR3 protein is CASSPDRATNEKLFF. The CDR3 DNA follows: TGCGCCAGCAGCCCGGACAGGGCAACTAATGAAAAACTGTTTTTT.

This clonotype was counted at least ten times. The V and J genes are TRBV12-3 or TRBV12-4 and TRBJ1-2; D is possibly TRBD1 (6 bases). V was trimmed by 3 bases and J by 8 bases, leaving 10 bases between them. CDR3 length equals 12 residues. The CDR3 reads CASSLTGFGYTF. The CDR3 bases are TGTGCCAGCAGTTTGACAGGTTTCGGCTACACCTTC.

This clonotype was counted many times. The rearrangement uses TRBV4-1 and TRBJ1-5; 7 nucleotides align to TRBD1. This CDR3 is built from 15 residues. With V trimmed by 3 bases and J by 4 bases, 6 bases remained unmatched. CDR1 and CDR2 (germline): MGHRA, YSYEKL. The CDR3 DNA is TGCGCCAGCAGCCAGGAAGACAGGGCTAATCAGCCCCAGCATTTT. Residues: CASSQEDRANQPQHF.

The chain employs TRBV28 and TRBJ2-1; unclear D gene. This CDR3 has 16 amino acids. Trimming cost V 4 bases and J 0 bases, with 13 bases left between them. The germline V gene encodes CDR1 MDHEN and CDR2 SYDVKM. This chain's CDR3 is CASSSPQDGSYNEQFF. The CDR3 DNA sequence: TGTGCCAGCAGTTCACCGCAGGACGGCTCCTACAATGAGCAGTTCTTC.

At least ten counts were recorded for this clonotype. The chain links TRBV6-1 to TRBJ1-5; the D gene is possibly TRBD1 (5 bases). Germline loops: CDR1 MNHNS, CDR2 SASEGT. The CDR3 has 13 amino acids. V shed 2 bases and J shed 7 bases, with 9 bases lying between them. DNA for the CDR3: TGTGCCAGCAGTGAATATGGGGCCCAGCCCCAGCATTTT. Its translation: CASSEYGAQPQHF.

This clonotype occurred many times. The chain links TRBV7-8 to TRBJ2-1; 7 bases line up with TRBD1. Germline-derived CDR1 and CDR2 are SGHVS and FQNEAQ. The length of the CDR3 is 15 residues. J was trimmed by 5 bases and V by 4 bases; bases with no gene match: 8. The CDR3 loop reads CASSSQGEWDNEQFF. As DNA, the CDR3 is TGTGCCAGCAGCTCCCAGGGGGAATGGGACAATGAGCAGTTCTTC.

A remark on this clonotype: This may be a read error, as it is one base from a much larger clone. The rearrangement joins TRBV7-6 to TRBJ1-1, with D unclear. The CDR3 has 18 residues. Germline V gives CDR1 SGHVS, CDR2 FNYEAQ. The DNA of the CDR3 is TGTGCCAGCAGCTTAGGTGTGAGAGACCTACCCGGCAACATTGAAGCTTTCTTT. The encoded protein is CASSLGVRDLPGNIEAFF. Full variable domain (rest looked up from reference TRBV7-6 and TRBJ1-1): GAGVSQSPRYKVTKRGQDVALRCDPISGHVSLYWYRQALGQGPEFLTYFNYEAQQDKSGLPNDRFSAERPEGSISTLTIQRTEQRDSAMYRCASSLGVRDLPGNIEAFFGQGTRLTVV.

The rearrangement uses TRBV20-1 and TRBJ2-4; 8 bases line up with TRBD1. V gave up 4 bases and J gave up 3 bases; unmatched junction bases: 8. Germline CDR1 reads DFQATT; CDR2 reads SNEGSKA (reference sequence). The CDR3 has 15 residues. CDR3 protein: CSATGGEKGKNIQYF. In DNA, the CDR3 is TGCAGTGCTACAGGGGGCGAGAAGGGCAAAAACATTCAGTACTTC.